This passage covers 32 T cell receptor beta chains from one sample sequenced in a study of OX40 agonist ivuxolimab in advanced cancers. The method was immunoSEQ multiplex PCR; TCRdb's version includes in-frame clones alone and lacks a portion of them. Of about 49,000 clones in the sample, 85% were seen once. This sample comprised CD4+ or CD8+ T cells sorted from blood, obtained in a trial of the OX40 agonist ivuxolimab. These receptors came from an adult with an advanced solid tumor such as melanoma, head and neck, liver or kidney cancer.

The chain has TRBV7-6 and TRBJ2-1, with D uncertain. Germline V gene lookup returns CDR1 SGHVS and CDR2 FNYEAQ. This CDR3 is built from 15 residues. Trimming removed 1 base at V and 4 bases at J, with 11 bases between. This CDR3 reads CASSLDPTNYNEQFF. The CDR3 DNA follows: TGTGCCAGCAGCTTAGACCCCACTAATTACAATGAGCAGTTCTTC. Filled out from reference TRBV7-6 and TRBJ2-1, the complete variable domain reads GAGVSQSPRYKVTKRGQDVALRCDPISGHVSLYWYRQALGQGPEFLTYFNYEAQQDKSGLPNDRFSAERPEGSISTLTIQRTEQRDSAMYRCASSLDPTNYNEQFFGPGTRLTVL.

This sequence joins TRBV13 and TRBJ1-2, with D unresolved. Per the germline V gene, CDR1 is PRHDT and CDR2 is FYEKMQ (reference sequence). There are 14 residues in the CDR3. V lost 0 bases to trimming and J lost 3 bases, with 8 bases between them. The CDR3 region is CASSLGLSDYGYTF. In DNA form, the CDR3 reads TGTGCCAGCAGCTTAGGCCTGTCTGACTATGGCTACACCTTC. The whole variable domain, remainder taken from reference TRBV13 and TRBJ1-2, is AAGVIQSPRHLIKEKRETATLKCYPIPRHDTVYWYQQGPGQDPQFLISFYEKMQSDKGSIPDRFSAQQFSDYHSELNMSSLELGDSALYFCASSLGLSDYGYTFGSGTRLTVV.

The rearrangement joins TRBV7-2 to TRBJ1-4, with D possibly TRBD1 on 5 matching bases. Trimming cost V 3 bases and J 10 bases, with 18 bases left between them. The CDR3 spans 15 residues. Germline V gene lookup returns CDR1 SGHTA and CDR2 FQGNSA. In nucleotides, the CDR3 is TGTGCCAGCAGCTTCAGGGAATGGGAAGATGGAAAACTGTTTTTT. Encoded protein: CASSFREWEDGKLFF.

The V gene is TRBV29-1, the J gene TRBJ2-3; possible D gene TRBD1, 5 bases. Germline CDR1 SQVTM, CDR2 ANQGSEA. The CDR3 has 13 residues. V dropped 5 bases and J dropped 0 bases, with 9 bases sitting between them. DNA of the CDR3: TGCAGCGTTCTCCAGGGCAGCACAGATACGCAGTATTTT. Amino acids: CSVLQGSTDTQYF.

V is TRBV5-1 and J is TRBJ2-1; TRBD1 aligns across 8 bases. This CDR3 is 14 amino acids long. Germline CDR1 is SGHRS and CDR2 is YFSETQ. V was clipped by 2 bases and J by 8 bases; unmatched bases: 6. The chain's CDR3 is CASSLGQGLDEQFF. CDR3 coding DNA: TGCGCCAGCAGCTTAGGACAGGGACTGGATGAGCAGTTCTTC.

This clone was detected only once. The chain is built from TRBV29-1 and TRBJ2-1; D perhaps matches TRBD1 (5 bases). V lost 4 bases to trimming and J lost 4 bases, with 11 bases between them. The germline gives CDR1 SQVTM, CDR2 ANQGSEA. This CDR3 contains 13 residues. CDR3 in amino acids: CSVVGVKYNEQFF. The CDR3 DNA reads TGCAGCGTTGTAGGGGTCAAGTACAATGAGCAGTTCTTC.

The V and J genes are TRBV30 and TRBJ1-3; 9 bases are a match to TRBD1. Germline V lookup: CDR1 GTSNPN, CDR2 SVGIG (reference sequence). There are 13 residues in the CDR3. V dropped 3 bases and J dropped 6; count of bases not matched to a gene: 3. The CDR3 DNA follows: TGTGCCTGGAGAGACAGGGGGGCAAACACCATATATTTT. Translation gives CAWRDRGANTIYF.

Within the sample, this clone is medium-sized. This chain connects TRBV7-9 to TRBJ2-2, with 8 nucleotides matching TRBD1. This CDR3 comprises 17 residues. The trim removed 4 bases at V and 4 bases at J, leaving 11 bases unmatched. Germline CDR1 and CDR2: SEHNR and FQNEAQ (reference sequence). Written as DNA, the CDR3 is TGTGCCAGCAGCTCTCCTACCGGGACAGGATTCACCGGGGAGCTGTTTTTT. Protein sequence: CASSSPTGTGFTGELFF. Drawing the rest from reference TRBV7-9 and TRBJ2-2, the complete variable domain is DTGVSQNPRHKITKRGQNVTFRCDPISEHNRLYWYRQTLGQGPEFLTYFQNEAQLEKSRLLSDRFSAERPKGSFSTLEIQRTEQGDSAMYLCASSSPTGTGFTGELFFGEGSRLTVL.

The chain employs TRBV6-1 and TRBJ2-3; TRBD2 aligns across 11 bases. This CDR3 has 15 amino acids. V shed 6 bases and J 5 bases; nucleotides not matched to a gene: 7. CDR1 and CDR2 (germline): MNHNS, SASEGT. The CDR3 loop reads CASSRVAGGLDTQYF. The CDR3 DNA sequence: TGTGCCAGCAGCAGAGTAGCGGGGGGGTTAGATACGCAGTATTTT.

This rearrangement joins TRBV4-1 to TRBJ1-1, with a weak D call TRBD1 (6 bases). The germline V gene has CDR1 MGHRA and CDR2 YSYEKL. V lost 0 bases and J 1 base, leaving 9 bases between the germline ends. The CDR3 runs 15 residues. The CDR3 spells CASSQEAGANTEAFF. CDR3 DNA: TGCGCCAGCAGCCAAGAGGCAGGGGCGAACACTGAAGCTTTCTTT.

The rearrangement joins TRBV6-1 to TRBJ2-7, with D hard to call. V lost 0 bases and J 0 bases, leaving 15 bases between the germline ends. The length of the CDR3 is 17 residues. From germline, CDR1 is MNHNS and CDR2 SASEGT. The CDR3 DNA follows: TGTGCCAGCAGTGAAGCGCTGGGGATTCAGTACTCCTACGAGCAGTACGTC. Translating it yields CASSEALGIQYSYEQYV.

This chain uses TRBV7-3 with TRBJ2-3; TRBD1 agrees at 10 bases. V gave up 0 bases and J gave up 5 bases; unmatched junction bases: 8. There are 17 residues in the CDR3. The germline CDR1 and CDR2 sequences are SGHTA and FQGTGA. The CDR3 bases are TGTGCCAGCAGCTTAACCCCCGGGACAGGGGCTTTAGATACGCAGTATTTT. It specifies CASSLTPGTGALDTQYF.

The chain joins TRBV5-1 to TRBJ2-1; 8 positions match TRBD1. V gave up 9 bases and J gave up 9 bases; unmatched junction bases: 8. Germline loops: CDR1 SGHRS, CDR2 YFSETQ. The CDR3 is made up of 12 amino acids. As DNA, the CDR3 is TGCGCCATCATGACAGGGGCGGGTGAGCAGTTCTTC. It translates to CAIMTGAGEQFF.

The rearrangement joins TRBV27 to TRBJ2-7, with TRBD1 identical over 10 bases. The germline gives CDR1 MNHEY, CDR2 SMNVEV (reference sequence). This CDR3 is built from 14 residues. The J segment lost 2 bases and the V segment lost 5 bases, leaving 3 bases of the junction unmatched. CDR3 DNA: TGTGCCAGCAGTGCCGGGACAGGGGCCTACGAGCAGTACGTC. The encoded protein is CASSAGTGAYEQYV.

V gene TRBV11-3 combines with J gene TRBJ1-1; D unclear. CDR3 length: 14 residues. Between the trimmed V and J ends, which lost 5 bases and 9 bases, there was a span of 19 bases. CDR1 and CDR2 from the germline V gene are SGHNT and YENEEA. CDR3 coding DNA: TGTGCCAGCAGCCCAGCGGTGGCAGGAGCTCAAGCTTTCTTT. The encoded protein is CASSPAVAGAQAFF.

This clone was recorded many times. This chain links TRBV18 with TRBJ2-2; D might be TRBD2 (6 bases). The germline V and J ends were trimmed by 3 bases and 2 bases, with 7 bases remaining between them. Germline values: CDR1 KGHSH, CDR2 LQKENI. The CDR3 has 14 amino acids. The CDR3 sequence is CASSPGGNTGELFF. The CDR3 bases are TGTGCCAGCTCACCGGGGGGAAACACCGGGGAGCTGTTTTTT.

The rearrangement links TRBV6-1 to TRBJ2-1; 8 bases match TRBD2. This CDR3 contains 16 residues. Germline V lookup: CDR1 MNHNS, CDR2 SASEGT. V lost 4 bases to trimming and J lost 3 bases; unmatched junction nucleotides: 8. The CDR3 spells CASSVSGGADYNEQFF. DNA for the CDR3: TGTGCCAGCAGTGTAAGCGGGGGAGCAGACTACAATGAGCAGTTCTTC.

The V call is TRBV9, the J call TRBJ1-2, with D unclear. Deletions cut 5 bases from V and 7 bases from J, with 15 bases between. Germline V gives CDR1 SGDLS, CDR2 YYNGEE. The length of the CDR3 is 13 residues. The CDR3 coding sequence is TGTGCCAGCAGGAAGCACGGGGTGGGTGGCTACACCTTC. Translated: CASRKHGVGGYTF.

Points on this clone: Just one base apart from a much larger clone, this may be a read error. The V gene is TRBV29-1, the J gene TRBJ2-7; a possible D gene is TRBD1 (5 bases). CDR1 is SQVTM, CDR2 ANQGSEA, per germline. CDR3 length equals 12 residues. The ends were cut back, 7 bases at V and 3 bases at J, with 13 bases in the middle. CDR3 protein: CSAWTRVYEQYF. The CDR3 coding sequence is TGCAGCGCCTGGACAAGGGTCTACGAGCAGTACTTC.

The chain carries TRBV11-2 and TRBJ2-3, with 7 bases lining up with TRBD1. The CDR3 is made up of 14 amino acids. Germline CDR1 and CDR2: SGHAT and FQNNGV. V gave up 5 bases and J gave up 1 base; unmatched junction bases: 3. The CDR3 sequence: CASSLGQGTDTQYF. CDR3 DNA sequence: TGTGCCAGCAGCCTCGGACAGGGCACAGATACGCAGTATTTT.

This chain uses TRBV19 with TRBJ2-3, with D perhaps matching TRBD1 or TRBD2 (7 bases each). The CDR3 has 16 amino acids. Germline V gene lookup returns CDR1 LNHDA and CDR2 SQIVND (reference sequence). Between the trimmed V and J ends, which lost 5 bases and 3 bases, there was a span of 18 bases. The CDR3 spells CASSQRGGGRTDTQYF. The CDR3 coding sequence is TGTGCCAGTAGTCAACGGGGAGGGGGCAGGACAGATACGCAGTATTTT.

This clone has more than one count but fewer than ten. V and J are TRBV19 and TRBJ2-1; the match to TRBD2 covers 9 bases. The CDR3 consists of 16 residues. The germline CDR1 and CDR2 sequences are LNHDA and SQIVND (reference sequence). The J segment lost 1 base and the V segment lost 3 bases, leaving 4 bases of the junction unmatched. The CDR3 sequence is CASSIQAGGSYNEQFF. The CDR3 DNA sequence: TGTGCCAGTAGTATCCAAGCGGGGGGTTCCTACAATGAGCAGTTCTTC. Together with reference TRBV19 and TRBJ2-1, the CDR3 gives the full variable domain: DGGITQSPKYLFRKEGQNVTLSCEQNLNHDAMYWYRQDPGQGLRLIYYSQIVNDFQKGDIAEGYSVSREKKESFPLTVTSAQKNPTAFYLCASSIQAGGSYNEQFFGPGTRLTVL.

V and J are TRBV9 and TRBJ2-7; TRBD2 might be the D (6 bases). From germline, CDR1 is SGDLS and CDR2 YYNGEE. Trimming left V 4 bases short and J 2 bases short, with 13 bases between. This CDR3 spans 14 amino acids. Written as DNA, the CDR3 is TGTGCCAGCAGCCCAGGGACTTTCCCCTACGAGCAGTACGTC. The encoded protein is CASSPGTFPYEQYV.

This CDR3 is CASSQGAGWGNTEAFF. For the CDR3, the DNA is TGCGCCAGCAGCCAAGGGGCGGGGTGGGGGAACACTGAAGCTTTCTTT. V usage is TRBV4-3 and J usage is TRBJ1-1; D is undetermined. The V gene lost 1 base and the J gene lost 1 base, with 13 bases spanning the gap. The germline V gene has CDR1 LGHNA and CDR2 YSLEER. The CDR3 is 16 residues long.

The chain uses TRBV6-8 and TRBJ2-3; D not certain. Germline lookup yields CDR1 MNHGY and CDR2 SAAAGT. Trimming took 0 bases from V and 5 from J, leaving 6 bases between them. The CDR3 has 13 amino acids. As DNA, the CDR3 is TGTGCCAGCAGTTACTCGGACGGAGATACGCAGTATTTT. Amino acids: CASSYSDGDTQYF.

The chain has TRBV10-3 and TRBJ1-5; perhaps TRBD1 as D (6 bases). In germline, CDR1 is ENHRY, CDR2 SYGVKD. This CDR3 spans 14 amino acids. The V and J ends lost 4 bases and 0 bases respectively, with 7 bases between them. The CDR3 sequence is CAISGDTSNQPQHF. The CDR3 bases are TGTGCCATCAGTGGGGACACTAGCAATCAGCCCCAGCATTTT.

The gene calls are TRBV7-6 and TRBJ1-2; a weak D match, TRBD1 (5 bases). Trimming pared 5 bases from V and 7 bases from J, leaving 23 bases between. From germline, CDR1 is SGHVS and CDR2 FNYEAQ. The CDR3 extends over 16 amino acids. The CDR3 DNA is TGTGCCAGCAGCCCGACGGTCAGGGCAGGGCCCGGTGGCTACACCTTC. Translating gives CASSPTVRAGPGGYTF.

The rearrangement uses TRBV4-2 and TRBJ2-1; D gene unclear. Germline assignment: CDR1 LGHNA and CDR2 YNFKEQ. The V and J ends lost 4 bases and 7 bases respectively, with 23 bases between them. CDR3 length equals 17 residues. CDR3 coding DNA: TGTGCCAGCAGCCCCGACCCTCCGGTCGGGCCGTTAAATGAGCAGTTCTTC. It is translated as CASSPDPPVGPLNEQFF.

The J gene is TRBJ2-3, the V gene TRBV5-6, with D possibly matching TRBD2 (6 bases). Trimming shortened V by 0 bases and J by 0 bases, and 11 bases separated the two germline ends. The CDR3 is 16 residues long. Germline V gene data show CDR1 as SGHDT and CDR2 as YYEEEE. The CDR3: CASSLARGISTDTQYF. The CDR3 region has the DNA TGTGCCAGCAGCTTGGCGCGCGGGATTAGCACAGATACGCAGTATTTT.

Here the CDR3 reads CASSVGTGDTEAFF. Here the CDR3 DNA reads TGTGCCAGCAGCGTAGGAACAGGGGACACTGAAGCTTTCTTT. The chain carries TRBV9 and TRBJ1-1; 7 nucleotides agree with TRBD1. Germline V gene sequence: CDR1 SGDLS, CDR2 YYNGEE. J gave up 3 bases and V 0 bases, and 2 bases lay outside the gene matches. This CDR3 region has 14 residues.

The chain carries TRBV5-1 and TRBJ2-2; 9 nucleotides agree with TRBD1. The ends lost 4 bases at V and 2 bases at J; junction bases unmatched: 9. The CDR3 length is 17 residues. Germline-derived CDR1 and CDR2 are SGHRS and YFSETQ. The CDR3 loop reads CASSRTGGGRNTGELFF. The CDR3, as DNA: TGCGCCAGCAGCCGCACAGGGGGCGGACGAAACACCGGGGAGCTGTTTTTT.

The gene calls are TRBV5-6 and TRBJ1-1; D gene uncertain. Germline CDR1 reads SGHDT; CDR2 reads YYEEEE. V was trimmed by 2 bases and J by 4 bases, leaving 9 bases between them. This CDR3 is built from 13 residues. The CDR3 DNA is TGTGCCAGCAGCTTTGGGCCCCTCACTGAAGCTTTCTTT. Its translation: CASSFGPLTEAFF.